The 30 T cell receptor beta chains reported below all come from one sample, sequenced in a study of T cells after yellow fever vaccination. TCRdb fed the 5' RACE reads into MiXCR, producing one record per CDR3 protein. This sample yields 300,000 to 400,000 distinct CDR3 sequences, of which around 12% are seen a single time; 2.5% to 4% belongs to the top ten. Source: CD4+ T cells sorted from PBMCs, taken 15 days after the yellow fever booster vaccination. The receptor source for this set is a man aged 18 to 29 who received the YFV17D yellow fever vaccine.

This chain links TRBV20-1 with TRBJ2-3; D may be TRBD2 (7 bases). Trimming removed 3 bases from V and 3 bases from J, with 13 bases in between. The CDR3 has 14 amino acids. CDR1 is DFQATT, CDR2 SNEGSKA, per germline (reference sequence). The CDR3 DNA reads TGCAGTGCTAGTAGGGGGGGCATGACAGATACGCAGTATTTT. It codes for CSASRGGMTDTQYF.

V is TRBV5-1 and J is TRBJ1-6; maybe TRBD1 (6 bases). The CDR3 length is 13 residues. With 5 bases removed from V and 10 bases from J, the gap between germline ends came to 13 bases. The V gene's germline CDR1 is SGHRS and CDR2 YFSETQ. The CDR3 DNA sequence: TGCGCCAGCAGGGTGTCGGGACAATCACCCCTCCACTTT. This gives the protein CASRVSGQSPLHF.

The V gene is TRBV20-1, the J gene TRBJ1-1, with D maybe TRBD1 (5 bases). The CDR3 sequence is 15 residues long. In germline, CDR1 is DFQATT, CDR2 SNEGSKA (reference sequence). The V gene lost 3 bases and the J gene lost 5 bases, with 19 bases spanning the gap. The CDR3 region is CSASPFAGPGTEAFF. The CDR3 nucleotides read TGCAGTGCTAGCCCTTTTGCGGGGCCGGGAACTGAAGCTTTCTTT.

This clonotype has only one observation. The rearrangement links TRBV20-1 to TRBJ1-2; D might be TRBD1 (5 bases). CDR3 length equals 14 residues. With 6 bases removed from V and 2 bases from J, the gap between germline ends came to 16 bases. Per germline, CDR1 DFQATT and CDR2 SNEGSKA (reference sequence). CDR3 bases: TGCAGTGCAGACCCGGGACGAAGGAACTATGGCTACACCTTC. This encodes CSADPGRRNYGYTF.

The CDR3 is CASSFGASGAYTDTQYF. CDR3 bases: TGTGCCAGCAGTTTTGGAGCTAGCGGGGCTTACACAGATACGCAGTATTTT. V is TRBV12-3 or TRBV12-4 and J is TRBJ2-3, with 9 bases matching TRBD2. This CDR3 is built from 17 residues. Losses at the gene ends were 3 bases for V and 2 bases for J; bases not matched to a gene: 9.

This clonotype was seen a handful of times. V usage is TRBV20-1 and J usage is TRBJ2-3; no firm D call. Trimming stripped 1 base from V and 0 bases from J, with 8 bases between. The V gene's germline CDR1 is DFQATT and CDR2 SNEGSKA (reference sequence). This CDR3 comprises 14 residues. In DNA, the CDR3 is TGCAGTGCTAGAGCCCCCCCGAGCACAGATACGCAGTATTTT. This encodes CSARAPPSTDTQYF.

CDR3 nucleotides: TGCGCCAGCAGCTACCGGGACTCCTACAATGAGCAGTTCTTC. Translation: CASSYRDSYNEQFF. The rearrangement joins TRBV5-1 to TRBJ2-1; D perhaps matches TRBD2 (5 bases). Germline CDR1 and CDR2: SGHRS and YFSETQ. Deletions cut 3 bases from V and 0 bases from J, with 7 bases between. The CDR3 extends over 14 amino acids.

This clonotype has more than one count but fewer than ten. CDR3 in amino acids: CASSAAGGPVETQYF. The CDR3, as DNA: TGTGCCAGCAGCGCGGCGGGGGGGCCTGTTGAGACCCAGTACTTC. The J gene is TRBJ2-5, the V gene TRBV9; 9 bases align to TRBD2. V gave up 3 bases and J gave up 5 bases; unmatched junction bases: 8. The germline gives CDR1 SGDLS, CDR2 YYNGEE. The CDR3 extends over 15 amino acids.

The chain joins TRBV19 to TRBJ1-1, with D unresolved. The CDR3 totals 13 residues. V lost 6 bases and J 2 bases, leaving 10 bases between the germline ends. Germline V CDR1 and CDR2: LNHDA, SQIVND (reference sequence). CDR3 sequence (DNA): TGTGCCAGTAGCCGCGGGGTTAACACTGAAGCTTTCTTT. It specifies CASSRGVNTEAFF.

In its sample, this clonotype was seen many times. The chain combines TRBV5-1 with TRBJ1-1, with 8 bases identical to TRBD1. This CDR3 spans 15 amino acids. The germline V gene encodes CDR1 SGHRS and CDR2 YFSETQ. V lost 4 bases, J lost 0 bases, and 5 bases stayed unmatched. CDR3 protein: CASSPRQGMNTEAFF. Written as DNA, the CDR3 is TGCGCCAGCAGCCCCAGACAGGGGATGAACACTGAAGCTTTCTTT.

About this clonotype: This clone may be a read error of a much larger clone one base away. V is TRBV6-5 and J is TRBJ2-7; D unclear. Germline V gene data show CDR1 as MNHEY and CDR2 as SVGAGI. There are 14 residues in the CDR3. V was pared by 4 bases and J by 0 bases, with 10 bases between. CDR3 protein: CASSFRVTSYEQYF. The CDR3 DNA is TGTGCCAGCAGTTTCCGGGTCACCTCCTACGAGCAGTACTTC.

A few counts support this clonotype. V is TRBV4-3 and J is TRBJ2-3; the D is unclear. V lost 4 bases and J 1 base, leaving 9 bases between the germline ends. Germline V gene lookup returns CDR1 LGHNA and CDR2 YSLEER. The CDR3 totals 14 residues. In nucleotides, the CDR3 is TGCGCCAGCAGCCCCTCCCTAGGCACAGATACGCAGTATTTT. Its translation: CASSPSLGTDTQYF.

The chain joins TRBV6-6 to TRBJ1-6, with 7 bases aligning to TRBD1. Looked up from germline, CDR1 is MNHNY and CDR2 is SVGAGI (reference sequence). CDR3 length: 15 amino acids. Trimming cost V 6 bases and J 8 bases; bases outside gene matches: 10. The CDR3 bases are TGTGCCAGCAGCGACCTAGGGGACAGCTATTCACCCCTCCACTTT. This encodes CASSDLGDSYSPLHF.

Ten or more counts support this clonotype. The V call is TRBV4-3, the J call TRBJ2-7; D not resolved. Trimming removed 4 bases at V and 12 bases at J, with 19 bases between. The germline CDR1 and CDR2 sequences are LGHNA and YSLEER. This CDR3 has 13 amino acids. The CDR3 reads CASSPEPGARVYF. CDR3 bases: TGCGCCAGCAGCCCGGAGCCTGGAGCCCGGGTGTACTTC.

This clonotype has just a few counts. CDR3 bases: TGCGCCAGCAGCCAAGATCTGACGGTTCGGCGCAATGGCTACACCTTC. This sequence encodes CASSQDLTVRRNGYTF. The chain employs TRBV4-1 and TRBJ1-2; D is unresolved. The CDR3 consists of 16 residues. V was pared by 0 bases and J by 6 bases, with 17 bases between. Germline CDR1 is MGHRA and CDR2 is YSYEKL.

The sample holds a few counts of this clonotype. This chain connects TRBV6-5 to TRBJ1-1, with TRBD1 identical over 8 bases. After removal of 3 bases from V and 1 base from J, the junction contained 1 base not matched to a gene. In germline, CDR1 is MNHEY, CDR2 SVGAGI. The CDR3 has 14 residues. The CDR3 bases are TGTGCCAGCAGTTATGGACAGGGGAACACTGAAGCTTTCTTT. Translation gives CASSYGQGNTEAFF.

J is TRBJ1-2 and V is TRBV5-1, with a weak D call TRBD1 (5 bases). Per germline, CDR1 SGHRS and CDR2 YFSETQ. The CDR3 covers 16 residues. Between the trimmed V and J ends, which lost 1 base and 6 bases, there was a span of 19 bases. DNA of the CDR3: TGCGCCAGCAGCTTGCTTCCCGGGGCTGCAGGAGATGGCTACACCTTC. Its translation: CASSLLPGAAGDGYTF.

The CDR3 loop is CASSLLGRIGSETQYF. The CDR3 DNA reads as TGTGCCAGCAGCTTACTGGGCAGAATAGGCTCCGAGACCCAGTACTTC. The rearrangement uses TRBV7-2 and TRBJ2-5; D call uncertain. The V and J ends lost 2 bases and 5 bases respectively, with 18 bases between them. This CDR3 region has 16 residues. The germline gives CDR1 SGHTA, CDR2 FQGNSA.

This clonotype was recorded a few times. The V and J genes are TRBV5-1 and TRBJ2-2, with TRBD1 identical over 7 bases. CDR1 and CDR2 from the germline V gene are SGHRS and YFSETQ. The CDR3 has 15 amino acids. After removal of 3 bases from V and 5 bases from J, the junction contained 7 bases not matched to a gene. CDR3 bases: TGCGCCAGCAGCTCCGGACAGGCTGTGACCGGGGAGCTGTTTTTT. The encoded protein is CASSSGQAVTGELFF. Filled out from reference TRBV5-1 and TRBJ2-2, the complete variable domain reads KAGVTQTPRYLIKTRGQQVTLSCSPISGHRSVSWYQQTPGQGLQFLFEYFSETQRNKGNFPGRFSGRQFSNSRSEMNVSTLELGDSALYLCASSSGQAVTGELFFGEGSRLTVL.

The chain combines TRBV4-3 with TRBJ2-5; no firm D call. The germline gives CDR1 LGHNA, CDR2 YSLEER. Between the trimmed V and J ends, which lost 0 bases and 5 bases, there was a span of 10 bases. This CDR3 is 14 amino acids long. CDR3 protein: CASSQELSPETQYF. CDR3 coding DNA: TGCGCCAGCAGCCAAGAGCTGAGTCCGGAGACCCAGTACTTC.

The chain has TRBV7-9 and TRBJ1-5; D is undetermined. Looked up from germline, CDR1 is SEHNR and CDR2 is FQNEAQ (reference sequence). The V end lost 4 bases, the J end lost 6 bases, and 16 bases lay between the germline ends. This CDR3 has 15 amino acids. The CDR3 bases are TGTGCCAGCAGCTCGGACGGAGGAAAAAGTCAGCCCCAGCATTTT. Translation gives CASSSDGGKSQPQHF.

This clonotype was counted many times. The rearrangement links TRBV7-3 to TRBJ2-1; D gene unclear. The CDR3 extends over 16 amino acids. Germline V lookup: CDR1 SGHTA, CDR2 FQGTGA. V was trimmed by 4 bases and J by 0 bases, leaving 13 bases between them. The CDR3 sequence is CASSSGGPSSYNEQFF. CDR3 nucleotide sequence: TGTGCCAGCAGCTCGGGCGGTCCGAGCTCCTACAATGAGCAGTTCTTC.

The chain employs TRBV6-5 and TRBJ1-1, with 7 bases aligning to TRBD1. This CDR3 is 18 amino acids long. V lost 0 bases, J lost 3 bases, and 13 bases stayed unmatched. Looked up from germline, CDR1 is MNHEY and CDR2 is SVGAGI. This CDR3 is CASSYSWGQSKADTEAFF. The CDR3 DNA reads TGTGCCAGCAGTTACTCCTGGGGACAGTCAAAAGCGGACACTGAAGCTTTCTTT.

This chain uses TRBV14 with TRBJ2-3, with D tentatively TRBD1 (8 bases). The CDR3 sequence is 17 residues long. V lost 6 bases to trimming and J lost 0 bases, with 19 bases between them. Per germline, CDR1 SGHDN and CDR2 FVKESK. CDR3 residues: CASSLHRGTISTDTQYF. The CDR3, as DNA: TGTGCCAGCAGTCTTCACAGGGGGACTATTAGCACAGATACGCAGTATTTT.

The sample holds many counts of this clonotype. V is TRBV12-3 or TRBV12-4 and J is TRBJ2-2; tentatively, D is TRBD1 or TRBD2 (5 bases each). The CDR3 contains 15 residues. Trimming stripped 10 bases from V and 2 bases from J, with 17 bases between. CDR3 amino acids: CAITRGPVNTGELFF. CDR3 bases: TGTGCCATCACGAGGGGACCAGTTAACACCGGGGAGCTGTTTTTT.

The chain carries TRBV12-5 and TRBJ1-5, with no clear D. CDR1 LGHNT and CDR2 FRNRAP come from the germline V gene. The CDR3 sequence is 17 residues long. Trimming left V 5 bases short and J 3 bases short, with 20 bases between. DNA of the CDR3: TGTGCTAGTGGTCCCGCAACCGCCACAGCCATCAATCAGCCCCAGCATTTT. This translates into CASGPATATAINQPQHF.

This clonotype was counted ten times or more. The V gene is TRBV7-2, the J gene TRBJ2-5; D gene unclear. The germline CDR1 and CDR2 sequences are SGHTA and FQGNSA. The CDR3 contains 13 residues. V was shortened by 7 bases and J by 3 bases, with 12 bases between the two germline ends. CDR3 residues: CASTPAIKETQYF. CDR3 bases: TGTGCCAGCACCCCGGCCATTAAAGAGACCCAGTACTTC.

Many counts were recorded for this clonotype. V and J are TRBV5-1 and TRBJ2-3; D not certain. This CDR3 has 12 amino acids. The germline V gene encodes CDR1 SGHRS and CDR2 YFSETQ. V lost 5 bases and J 0 bases, leaving 4 bases between the germline ends. For the CDR3, the DNA is TGCGCCAGCAGGTTCAGCACAGATACGCAGTATTTT. Its protein is CASRFSTDTQYF.

This chain joins TRBV7-2 and TRBJ1-5; no definite D call. Trimming removed 5 bases from V and 3 bases from J, with 8 bases in between. Germline V gene data show CDR1 as SGHTA and CDR2 as FQGNSA. The CDR3 spans 13 residues. The chain's CDR3 is CASSPVHNQPQHF. The CDR3 region has the DNA TGTGCCAGCAGCCCTGTGCACAATCAGCCCCAGCATTTT.

The chain carries TRBV7-2 and TRBJ2-1; unclear D gene. Germline CDR1 is SGHTA and CDR2 is FQGNSA. V lost 3 bases and J 6 bases, leaving 15 bases between the germline ends. This CDR3 contains 15 residues. CDR3 DNA: TGTGCCAGCAGCTTGGGGTTAGTATCCCCCAATGAGCAGTTCTTC. Encoded protein: CASSLGLVSPNEQFF.